This T cell receptor beta chain was found in a study of early T cells in non-severe SARS-CoV-2 infection. Study-wide context: It was bulk RNA from unsorted whole blood that was sequenced, and the chains were unpaired. Whole-study results and caveats: Reliance on VDJdb matching favored anti-spike CD8 responses; private and CD4 specificities were missed.

The library protocol tagged individual cDNA molecules with unique molecular identifiers. TCRdb passed the 5' RACE reads through MiXCR, listing each CDR3 protein once. The sample shows around 50,000 distinct CDR3 sequences, roughly 4.5% of them seen only once. This clonotype was found a few times. Its specificity is not known. This CDR3 is 12 amino acids long. The germline V gene has CDR1 ENHRY and CDR2 SYGVKD. The V gene lost 4 bases and the J gene lost 10 bases, with 13 bases spanning the gap. The sample consisted of whole blood. This sequence was found in an adult who was a healthcare worker with PCR-confirmed SARS-CoV-2 infection or an uninfected control (not recorded which). This chain joins TRBV10-3 and TRBJ1-1; no reliable D call. The CDR3 loop is CAISVGRLGAFF. The DNA for the CDR3 is TGTGCCATCAGTGTGGGCCGTTTAGGAGCTTTCTTT.